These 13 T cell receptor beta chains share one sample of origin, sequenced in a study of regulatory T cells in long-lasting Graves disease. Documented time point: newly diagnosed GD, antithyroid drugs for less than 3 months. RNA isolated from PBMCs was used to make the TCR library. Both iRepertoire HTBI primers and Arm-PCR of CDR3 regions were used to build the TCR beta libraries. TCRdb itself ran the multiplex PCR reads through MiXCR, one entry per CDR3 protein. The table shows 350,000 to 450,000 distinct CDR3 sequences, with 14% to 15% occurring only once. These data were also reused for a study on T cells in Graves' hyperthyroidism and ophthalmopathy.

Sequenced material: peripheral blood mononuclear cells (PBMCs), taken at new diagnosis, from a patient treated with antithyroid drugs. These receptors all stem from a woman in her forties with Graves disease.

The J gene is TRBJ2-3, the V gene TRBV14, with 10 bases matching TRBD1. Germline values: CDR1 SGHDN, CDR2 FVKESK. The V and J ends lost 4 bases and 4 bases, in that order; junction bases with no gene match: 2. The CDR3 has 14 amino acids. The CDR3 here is CASSRDRGADTQYF. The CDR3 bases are TGTGCCAGCAGCCGGGACAGGGGCGCAGATACGCAGTATTTT.

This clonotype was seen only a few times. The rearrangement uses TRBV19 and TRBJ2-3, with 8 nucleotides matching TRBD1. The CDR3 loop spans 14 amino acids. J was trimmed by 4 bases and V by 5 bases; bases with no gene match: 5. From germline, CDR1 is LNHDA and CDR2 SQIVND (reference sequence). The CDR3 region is CASSAQGAADTQYF. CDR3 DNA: TGTGCCAGTAGTGCCCAGGGGGCAGCAGATACGCAGTATTTT.

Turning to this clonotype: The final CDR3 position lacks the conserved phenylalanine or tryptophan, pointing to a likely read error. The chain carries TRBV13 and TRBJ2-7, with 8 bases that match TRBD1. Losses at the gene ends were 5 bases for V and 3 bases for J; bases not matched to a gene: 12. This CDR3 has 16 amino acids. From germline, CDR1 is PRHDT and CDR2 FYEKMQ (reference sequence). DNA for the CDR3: TGTGCCAGCAGCCCCCAAGGACAGGGTGAAAACTACGAGCAGTACCTC. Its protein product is CASSPQGQGENYEQYL.

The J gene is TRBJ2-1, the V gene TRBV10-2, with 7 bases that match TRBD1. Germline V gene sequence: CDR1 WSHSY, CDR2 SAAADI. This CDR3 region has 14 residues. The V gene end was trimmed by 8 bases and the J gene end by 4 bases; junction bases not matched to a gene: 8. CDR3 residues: CASHGQDGYNEQFF. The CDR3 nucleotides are TGCGCCAGCCATGGACAGGATGGTTACAATGAGCAGTTCTTC.

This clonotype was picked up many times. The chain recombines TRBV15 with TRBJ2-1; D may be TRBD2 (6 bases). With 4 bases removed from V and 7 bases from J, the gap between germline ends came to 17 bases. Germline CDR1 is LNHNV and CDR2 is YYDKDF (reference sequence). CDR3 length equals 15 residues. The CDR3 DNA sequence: TGTGCCACCAGCAACTTCGAGGGAGGAGGAAATGAGCAGTTCTTC. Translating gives CATSNFEGGGNEQFF. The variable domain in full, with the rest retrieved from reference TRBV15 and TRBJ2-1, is DAMVIQNPRYQVTQFGKPVTLSCSQTLNHNVMYWYQQKSSQAPKLLFHYYDKDFNNEADTPDNFQSRRPNTSFCFLDIRSPGLGDTAMYLCATSNFEGGGNEQFFGPGTRLTVL.

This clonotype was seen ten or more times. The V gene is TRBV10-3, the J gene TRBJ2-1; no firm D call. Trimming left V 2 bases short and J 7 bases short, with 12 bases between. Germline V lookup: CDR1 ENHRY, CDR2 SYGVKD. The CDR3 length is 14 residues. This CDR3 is CAISEPFLRNEQFF. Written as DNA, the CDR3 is TGTGCCATCAGTGAGCCCTTTTTGAGGAATGAGCAGTTCTTC.

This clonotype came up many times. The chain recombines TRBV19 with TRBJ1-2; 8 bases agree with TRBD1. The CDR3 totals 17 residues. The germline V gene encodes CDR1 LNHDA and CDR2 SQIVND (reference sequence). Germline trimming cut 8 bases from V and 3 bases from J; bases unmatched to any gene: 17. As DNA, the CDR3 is TGTGCCAGTCGCAACCAAGTAGACAGGGGTCAACACTATGGCTACACCTTC. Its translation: CASRNQVDRGQHYGYTF.

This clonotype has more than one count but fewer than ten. DNA for the CDR3: TGCAGCGTTGAAGAGGCTAACAATGAGCAGTTCTTC. It encodes CSVEEANNEQFF. J is TRBJ2-1 and V is TRBV29-1; D ambiguous. V gave up 0 bases and J gave up 5 bases, with 5 bases separating them. The CDR3 extends over 12 amino acids. In germline, CDR1 is SQVTM, CDR2 ANQGSEA.

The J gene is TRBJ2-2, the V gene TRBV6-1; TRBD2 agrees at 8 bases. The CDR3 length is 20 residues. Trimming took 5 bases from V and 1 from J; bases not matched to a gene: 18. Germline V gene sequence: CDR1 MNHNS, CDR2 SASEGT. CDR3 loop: CASSTRGVAGGLLNTGELFF. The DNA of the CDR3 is TGTGCCAGCAGTACCCGGGGGGTTGCGGGAGGACTTTTGAACACCGGGGAGCTGTTTTTT.

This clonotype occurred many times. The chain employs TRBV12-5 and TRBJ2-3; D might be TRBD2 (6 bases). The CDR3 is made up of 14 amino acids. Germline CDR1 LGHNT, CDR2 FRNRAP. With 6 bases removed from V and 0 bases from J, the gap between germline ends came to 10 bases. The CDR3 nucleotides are TGTGCTAGTGGGGGACTGCTTAGCACAGATACGCAGTATTTT. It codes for CASGGLLSTDTQYF.

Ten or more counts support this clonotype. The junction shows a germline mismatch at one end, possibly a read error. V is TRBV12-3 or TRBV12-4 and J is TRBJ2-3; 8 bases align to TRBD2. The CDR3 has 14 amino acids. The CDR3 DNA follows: TGTGCCATCAGTCGGGGCGGGAGGACAGATACGCAGTATTTT. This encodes CAISRGGRTDTQYF.

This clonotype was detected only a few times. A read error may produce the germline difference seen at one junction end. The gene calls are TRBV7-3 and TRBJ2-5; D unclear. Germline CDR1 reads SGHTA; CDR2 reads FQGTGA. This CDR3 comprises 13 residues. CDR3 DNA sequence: TGTGCTAGCAGTTTGGCTATCCAAGAGACCCAGTACTTC. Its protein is CASSLAIQETQYF.

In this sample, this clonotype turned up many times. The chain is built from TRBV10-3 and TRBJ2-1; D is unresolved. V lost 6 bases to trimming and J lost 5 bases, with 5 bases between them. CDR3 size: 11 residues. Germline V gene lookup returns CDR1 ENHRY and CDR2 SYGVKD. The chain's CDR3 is CAIRANNEQFF. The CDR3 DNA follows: TGTGCCATCAGGGCAAACAATGAGCAGTTCTTC.